This TCR beta chain comes out of a study of T cell repertoires in cytomegalovirus infection. In the study overall: Indications of both CMV infection and matching HLA type were provided by public TCR beta signatures.

TCRdb reanalysed the reads using MiXCR and keeps one entry per CDR3 protein. Of roughly 250,000 distinct CDR3 sequences detected, about 12% appear once; the ten largest clones hold 1.5% to 2%. The V gene end was trimmed by 1 base and the J gene end by 7 bases; junction bases not matched to a gene: 5. CDR3 size: 13 residues. CDR1 is SQVTM and CDR2 is ANQGSEA in the germline V gene. This chain connects TRBV29-1 to TRBJ1-2; 8 bases are a match to TRBD1. The sample consisted of PBMCs. The source of this sequence is a human donor in good health (CMV status not recorded). Some clones in this sample may be carry-over from other donors' samples. The CDR3 here is CSVEVDRVGGYTF. The CDR3 coding sequence is TGCAGCGTTGAAGTGGACAGGGTGGGTGGCTACACCTTC.